This T cell receptor (beta chain) stems from a study of blood T cell repertoires in COVID-19 (dated by TCRdb to the early 2020s). Regarding the research as a whole: Collaborator samples came from the United States, Italy and Spain and covered acute and convalescent phases of COVID-19. A freely available public database, intended as a resource for researchers studying the immune response to SARS-CoV-2, is where the repertoires were released. Samples came from the ongoing ImmuneRACE study (first 160 participants) plus 1,254 subjects from 6 global collaborators. Sample metadata almost always included a de-identified subject ID, COVID-19 status, age in years and sex. Where HLA class I and class II types were available, the types were taken from metadata supplied by the sample provider, not from assay-based typing. The material from the prospective study consisted of cDNA or gDNA derived from T cells, B-cell-depleted T cells, or PBMCs. Subjects who had been exposed to COVID-19, were actively infected with it, or had recovered from it provided the deeply sampled blood TCRbeta repertoires that made up the dataset.

TCRbeta CDR3 regions were amplified from genomic DNA using the immunoSEQ Assay, a bias-controlled multiplex PCR. Under the source paper's analysis protocol: The number of nucleated cells in each sample was estimated from the amplification of reference gene primers within the assay. Sequence reads were collapsed and filtered to measure the absolute abundance of every unique TCRbeta CDR3 rearrangement. For each sample, productive Simpson clonality was calculated by taking the square root of Simpson's diversity index across productive rearrangements. Imported from immuneACCESS, the table was reduced by TCRdb to in-frame sequences with V and J called. These copies leave out some clones; in studies compared against another copy, an unresolved V gene accounts for under half, and the cause of the remainder is not known. V, J and clone size are those of that table, while D and trimming were read from the DNA. Counted in this sample were some 190,000 clones; approximately 82% of them appeared once. The ten largest make up about 10% of the sample.

Points on this clone: Its antigen has not been determined. It has no much larger one-base neighbor in the sample; base qualities were not kept.

The investigation overall reported the following: Clinical and demographic metadata were provided uncurated, with the amount varying by source and participant.

Each collaborating institution followed its own protocols to collect whole blood in K2EDTA tubes. Collaborator samples were shipped for TCRbeta analysis as frozen whole blood, isolated PBMCs, or DNA extracted from either sample type. Sequenced sample: peripheral blood. The receptor was isolated from an elderly woman with active or convalescent COVID-19.

In nucleotides, the sequence is TGTGCCAGTAGACTGGGACAGGACCATAACTATGGCTACACCTTC. It codes for CASRLGQDHNYGYTF. The V and J segments used are TRBV19 and TRBJ1-2; 8 junctional bases match TRBD1. CDR1 and CDR2 are drawn from the germline V gene (reference sequence): LNHDA, SQIVND. The germline V end is reduced by 6 bases and the J end by 1 base; junction bases left unmatched: 7. The CDR3 spans 15 residues, from the cysteine through the phenylalanine. Only the CDR3 region is kept as DNA, spanning 45 bases read in frame from base 1.